The 23 T cell receptor beta chains presented below share a single source sample, sequenced in a study of CD8+CD57+ T cells in acquired aplastic anemia. Profiling that covered TCR beta VDJ and CDR3 relied on genomic DNA as its template. Each CDR3 protein is one row after TCRdb ran MiXCR on the reads. Among 200,000 to 250,000 distinct CDR3 sequences, around 60% were seen once, and the ten largest hold approximately 30%. The sample comprised sorted CD4+, CD8+, or CD8+CD57+ T cells (not recorded which) from PBMCs. Source of these receptors: a human donor in good health.

About this clonotype itself: The junction departs from germline at one end; a sequencing error may be responsible. This rearrangement joins TRBV7-2 to TRBJ2-2; D uncertain. The CDR3 has 11 amino acids. CDR1 and CDR2 from the germline V gene are SGHTA and FQGNSA. The CDR3 DNA follows: TGTGCCAGCAGCTTGACGGGTGAGCAGTTTTTT. This translates into CASSLTGEQFF.

This chain uses TRBV24-1 with TRBJ2-3; D uncertain. The CDR3 totals 12 residues. Germline values: CDR1 KGHDR, CDR2 SFDVKD. Trimming took 5 bases from V and 2 from J, leaving 4 bases between them. The CDR3 DNA follows: TGTGCCACCAGTGCCATCACAGATACGCAGTATTTT. It encodes CATSAITDTQYF.

This clonotype was detected only a few times. The chain couples TRBV6-4 to TRBJ2-2; tentative D call: TRBD1 (6 bases). The CDR3 contains 14 residues. CDR1 is MRHNA, CDR2 SNTAGT, per germline. Trimming removed 5 bases from V and 1 base from J, with 8 bases in between. This chain's CDR3 is CASSLQGNTGELFF. The CDR3 DNA follows: TGTGCCAGCAGTCTACAGGGGAACACCGGGGAGCTGTTTTTT.

Comments on this clonotype: The DNA is omitted, as the CDR3 cannot be located on it reliably, and the CDR3 follows TCRdb's listing. V usage is TRBV6-6 and J usage is TRBJ2-5; TRBD2, the D gene given by the table, was not confirmed from the DNA. The CDR3 totals 12 residues, both ends included. Germline V gene data show CDR1 as MNHNY and CDR2 as SVGAGI (reference sequence). CDR3 protein: CASSYWASGISF.

About this clonotype itself: Possible read error: a much larger clone is one base away. The chain joins TRBV13 to TRBJ2-5; D is unresolved. The CDR3 has 17 residues. Germline V CDR1 and CDR2: PRHDT, FYEKMQ (reference sequence). The V gene lost 0 bases and the J gene lost 11 bases, with 25 bases spanning the gap. The CDR3 loop is CASSLGVRSSPNNEQYF. For the CDR3, the DNA is TGTGCCAGCAGCTTAGGGGTGAGGAGCTCACCAAACAATGAGCAGTACTTC.

Remarks on this clonotype: A much larger clone lies a single base off, so this may be a read error. This chain joins TRBV6-5 and TRBJ1-5; a weak D match, TRBD1 (6 bases). CDR1 and CDR2 (germline): MNHEY, SVGAGI. CDR3 length: 19 residues. Trimming took 8 bases from V and 4 from J, leaving 30 bases between them. The CDR3 region is CASGRTPGSGTIGNQPQHF. DNA of the CDR3: TGTGCCAGCGGCCGCACGCCAGGGTCGGGGACAATTGGTAATCAGCCCCAGCATTTT.

The V and J genes are TRBV20-1 and TRBJ2-7, with 11 bases lining up with TRBD2. Trimming cost V 1 base and J 1 base; bases outside gene matches: 0. CDR1 DFQATT and CDR2 SNEGSKA come from the germline V gene (reference sequence). This CDR3 contains 14 residues. The DNA of the CDR3 is TGCAGTGCTAGAGCTAGCGGGGGGTCCTACGAGCAGTACTTC. Its translation: CSARASGGSYEQYF.

This clonotype was seen only a few times. The CDR3 DNA is TGCAGTGCAAAGCCAGGGACTTCGAGCTCCTACGAGCAGTACTTC. Its protein is CSAKPGTSSSYEQYF. The chain recombines TRBV20-1 with TRBJ2-7, with D perhaps matching TRBD2 (6 bases). V lost 6 bases, J lost 0 bases, and 18 bases lay in between. The CDR3 sequence is 15 residues long. Germline V gene sequence: CDR1 DFQATT, CDR2 SNEGSKA (reference sequence).

This clonotype was picked up many times. The chain links TRBV19 to TRBJ2-1; 7 positions agree with TRBD1. Germline-derived CDR1 and CDR2 are LNHDA and SQIVND (reference sequence). Trimming took 4 bases from V and 2 from J; bases not matched to a gene: 5. The CDR3 is made up of 15 amino acids. The CDR3 nucleotides are TGTGCCAGTAGTACCGGGACAGTAACCTACAATGAGCAGTTCTTC. The encoded protein is CASSTGTVTYNEQFF.

This rearrangement joins TRBV12-3 or TRBV12-4 to TRBJ1-6, with a weak D call TRBD1 (6 bases). CDR3 size: 15 residues. The V and J ends lost 6 bases and 5 bases respectively, with 14 bases between them. This CDR3 reads CASRVGHGNNSPLHF. CDR3 nucleotides: TGTGCCAGCAGGGTGGGACACGGCAATAATTCACCCCTCCACTTT.

The V gene is TRBV29-1, the J gene TRBJ2-4; TRBD1 agrees at 9 bases. After removal of 7 bases from V and 14 bases from J, the junction contained 9 bases not matched to a gene. CDR1 SQVTM and CDR2 ANQGSEA come from the germline V gene. The CDR3 totals 11 residues. This chain's CDR3 is CSADRGGEKYF. CDR3 nucleotides: TGCAGCGCCGACAGGGGGGGGGAAAAGTACTTC.

The J gene is TRBJ1-5, the V gene TRBV24-1; unclear D gene. Germline lookup yields CDR1 KGHDR and CDR2 SFDVKD. CDR3 length: 14 residues. Between the trimmed V and J ends, which lost 3 bases and 2 bases, there was a span of 7 bases. DNA for the CDR3: TGTGCCACCAGTGATAATCCGGGCAATCAGCCCCAGCATTTT. Translated: CATSDNPGNQPQHF.

The chain recombines TRBV20-1 with TRBJ2-7, with 11 bases matching TRBD2. CDR3 size: 15 residues. Germline assignment: CDR1 DFQATT and CDR2 SNEGSKA (reference sequence). Trimming took 0 bases from V and 2 from J; bases not matched to a gene: 3. The CDR3 spells CSARDLSGGAYEQYF. The CDR3 coding sequence is TGCAGTGCTAGAGATCTTAGCGGGGGGGCCTACGAGCAGTACTTC.

V usage is TRBV10-3 and J usage is TRBJ1-1; weak D call: TRBD1 (5 bases). V was clipped by 10 bases and J by 1 base, with 16 bases between them. CDR1 is ENHRY, CDR2 SYGVKD, per germline. This CDR3 is 14 amino acids long. DNA for the CDR3: TGTGCCACCTGGGGTTCGGGGCCGAACACTGAAGCTTTCTTT. This gives the protein CATWGSGPNTEAFF.

The genes are TRBV7-2 and TRBJ2-7, with D hard to call. The germline V gene has CDR1 SGHTA and CDR2 FQGNSA. CDR3 length equals 13 residues. Trimming left V 1 base short and J 5 bases short, with 9 bases between. This CDR3 reads CASSLDVWNEQYF. CDR3 nucleotide sequence: TGTGCCAGCAGCTTAGACGTCTGGAACGAGCAGTACTTC.

Comments on this clonotype: A much larger clone sits a single nucleotide away, making a read error possible. The V gene is TRBV6-6, the J gene TRBJ2-5; the match to TRBD2 covers 11 bases. Germline V gives CDR1 MNHNY, CDR2 SVGAGI (reference sequence). The CDR3 has 16 residues. Trimming took 10 bases from V and 5 from J; bases not matched to a gene: 15. The DNA of the CDR3 is TGTGCCAACAGCTGGGCGGTGGGACTAGCGGAGGAGACCCAGTACTTC. Its protein product is CANSWAVGLAEETQYF.

The rearrangement joins TRBV20-1 to TRBJ2-1; 7 bases match TRBD2. Germline trimming cut 3 bases from V and 4 bases from J; bases unmatched to any gene: 3. Germline V lookup: CDR1 DFQATT, CDR2 SNEGSKA (reference sequence). The CDR3 is made up of 13 amino acids. The CDR3 DNA sequence: TGCAGTGCTAGTTCTAGCGGATACAATGAGCAGTTCTTC. It codes for CSASSSGYNEQFF.

V gene TRBV24-1 combines with J gene TRBJ1-2; D gene uncertain. CDR1 is KGHDR, CDR2 SFDVKD, per germline. Trimming shortened V by 3 bases and J by 5 bases, and 9 bases separated the two germline ends. The CDR3 loop spans 13 amino acids. The CDR3 nucleotides read TGTGCCACCAGTGATGGGGTGCGGTATGGCTACACCTTC. Residues: CATSDGVRYGYTF.

The rearrangement links TRBV7-8 to TRBJ1-5; a possible D gene is TRBD1 (6 bases). V was pared by 5 bases and J by 1 base, with 15 bases between. Germline V gene lookup returns CDR1 SGHVS and CDR2 FQNEAQ. The CDR3 extends over 16 amino acids. Written as DNA, the CDR3 is TGTGCCAGCAGCGCCAAGCCGGGGGCGAGCAATCAGCCCCAGCATTTT. Translated: CASSAKPGASNQPQHF.

This chain uses TRBV7-9 with TRBJ1-6; D may be TRBD1 (5 bases). V lost 4 bases, J lost 15 bases, and 10 bases lay in between. This CDR3 contains 11 residues. Per the germline V gene, CDR1 is SEHNR and CDR2 is FQNEAQ (reference sequence). The CDR3 here is CASSSTRGLHF. CDR3 bases: TGTGCCAGCAGCTCTACAAGGGGCCTCCACTTT.

The chain employs TRBV18 and TRBJ1-1; D is undetermined. There are 15 residues in the CDR3. From germline, CDR1 is KGHSH and CDR2 LQKENI. V was shortened by 1 base and J by 1 base, with 10 bases between the two germline ends. In nucleotides, the CDR3 is TGTGCCAGCTCACCACTCGAGGAAGGGAACACTGAAGCTTTCTTT. Its protein is CASSPLEEGNTEAFF.

The chain couples TRBV9 to TRBJ2-5, with TRBD1 matching over 8 bases. There are 15 residues in the CDR3. In germline, CDR1 is SGDLS, CDR2 YYNGEE. V dropped 4 bases and J dropped 4; count of bases not matched to a gene: 9. This chain's CDR3 is CASSRDRGIGETQYF. The CDR3 nucleotides read TGTGCCAGCAGCCGAGACAGGGGCATAGGAGAGACCCAGTACTTC.

This sequence joins TRBV5-1 and TRBJ2-3, with TRBD1 matching 8 bases. V lost 7 bases to trimming and J lost 0 bases; unmatched junction nucleotides: 4. The CDR3 sequence is 14 residues long. The V gene's germline CDR1 is SGHRS and CDR2 YFSETQ. CDR3 sequence: CASHRQGSTDTQYF. CDR3 nucleotides: TGCGCCAGCCACCGACAGGGGAGCACAGATACGCAGTATTTT.